This T cell receptor beta chain was recovered during a study of blood T cell repertoires in COVID-19. Across the whole study: Material from acute and convalescent COVID-19 was sourced from the United States, Italy and Spain. In each case, the material was cDNA or gDNA derived from T cells, B-cell-depleted T cells, or PBMCs.

Seattle patient enrollment occurred during active infection, with longitudinal follow-up thereafter. Germline-derived CDR1 and CDR2 are LGHDT and YNNKEL (reference sequence). V was clipped by 4 bases and J by 3 bases, with 14 bases between them. The CDR3 is made up of 15 amino acids. Original analysis: For nucleated cells, counts were estimated from reference gene primer amplification. Libraries were prepared by immunoSEQ multiplex PCR; TCRdb keeps only in-frame clonotypes and omits some of them. For V, J and clone size, that table is used; D and trimming come from the DNA. This sample has approximately 290,000 clones, with about 89% found just once.

The genes are TRBV3-1 (or the pseudogene TRBV3-2) and TRBJ2-3; possibly TRBD2 for D (5 bases). Sequencing was performed on peripheral blood. The source is a woman aged 25-40 years with COVID-19, enrolled during active disease. CDR3: CASSPTSRATDTQYF. The CDR3 coding sequence is TGTGCCAGCAGCCCTACTAGTAGAGCAACAGATACGCAGTATTTT.